One and the same sample provided the 10 T cell receptor beta chains below, sequenced in a study of cytomegalovirus exposure and HLA in healthy donors (dated 2017 in TCRdb). Library preparation was by the immunoSEQ multiplex PCR assay. The multiplex PCR relied on a mix of 60 forward primers for TCR Vbeta segments and 13 reverse primers for TCR Jbeta segments. The source is immuneACCESS, and TCRdb retained only in-frame sequences with V and J called. Part of the clones is not carried over; for the studies checked, unresolved V genes explain less than half of this, and the remainder is unexplained. This sample lists 120,000 or so clones; over 60% were detected once. Of the sample, roughly 1.2% is held by the ten largest clones. The specimen sequenced was PBMCs. The receptor set was obtained from a woman in her twenties or thirties in good health and CMV-seronegative.

This sequence joins TRBV25-1 and TRBJ2-5; D gene ambiguous. Trimming pared 3 bases from V and 0 bases from J, leaving 2 bases between. Germline CDR1 is MGHDK and CDR2 is SYGVNS. CDR3 length: 12 amino acids. The CDR3: CASSDYQETQYF. In nucleotides, the CDR3 is TGTGCCAGCAGTGACTACCAAGAGACCCAGTACTTC. The variable domain in full, with the rest retrieved from reference TRBV25-1 and TRBJ2-5, is EADIYQTPRYLVIGTGKKITLECSQTMGHDKMYWYQQDPGMELHLIHYSYGVNSTEKGDLSSESTVSRIRTEHFPLTLESARPSHTSQYLCASSDYQETQYFGPGTRLLVL.

The table lists this clone with a count of one. The chain joins TRBV5-4 to TRBJ1-2; D unclear. V was pared by 2 bases and J by 0 bases, with 8 bases between. Germline V gene lookup returns CDR1 SGHNT and CDR2 YYREEE (reference sequence). The CDR3 has 14 amino acids. The CDR3 reads CASSFVDPNYGYTF. The CDR3, as DNA: TGTGCCAGCAGCTTCGTAGATCCTAACTATGGCTACACCTTC.

The CDR3 region has the DNA TGTGCCAGCACCCGGGACAGGGTCTTAGGCTACACCTTC. As protein: CASTRDRVLGYTF. The V and J genes are TRBV6-1 and TRBJ1-2; 9 nucleotides align to TRBD1. V lost 7 bases and J lost 8; bases outside the gene matches: 8. Germline CDR1 MNHNS, CDR2 SASEGT. The CDR3 runs 13 residues.

This clone was found a few times. DNA of the CDR3: TGTGCCAGCAGTTACTCGACAGGACGGGATACGCAGTATTTT. Amino acid sequence: CASSYSTGRDTQYF. V and J are TRBV6-5 and TRBJ2-3, with D possibly being TRBD1 (6 bases). The CDR3 is 14 residues long. The germline CDR1 and CDR2 sequences are MNHEY and SVGAGI. The V gene lost 0 bases and the J gene lost 6 bases, with 10 bases spanning the gap.

In this sample, this clone turned up a few times. The chain joins TRBV5-3 to TRBJ1-5; possible D gene TRBD1, 6 bases. TRBV5-3 falls under the ORF class, with uncertain function. The V gene lost 4 bases and the J gene lost 3 bases, with 11 bases spanning the gap. This CDR3 contains 14 residues. The CDR3 reads CARSIGQTNQPQHF. The DNA for the CDR3 is TGTGCCAGAAGCATCGGACAGACCAATCAGCCCCAGCATTTT.

The chain links TRBV4-2 to TRBJ2-7; 9 bases are shared with TRBD1. Germline CDR1 reads LGHNA; CDR2 reads YNFKEQ. The CDR3 is 15 amino acids. V gave up 0 bases and J gave up 2 bases; unmatched junction bases: 2. The CDR3 sequence is CASSQEDRGAYEQYF. DNA of the CDR3: TGTGCCAGCAGCCAAGAGGACAGGGGAGCCTACGAGCAGTACTTC.

CDR3 in amino acids: CASSAGDSSTYEQYF. CDR3 nucleotide sequence: TGTGCCAGCAGCGCCGGGGACAGCTCAACCTACGAGCAGTACTTC. The chain joins TRBV9 to TRBJ2-7, with 7 bases fitting TRBD1. This CDR3 is built from 15 residues. With 3 bases clipped from V and 2 bases from J, the junction kept 8 bases outside the gene matches. Germline-derived CDR1 and CDR2 are SGDLS and YYNGEE.

The rearrangement uses TRBV30 and TRBJ2-1; 12 nucleotides align to TRBD2. The CDR3 has 12 residues. Trimming removed 5 bases from V and 7 bases from J; junction bases left unmatched: 0. CDR1 and CDR2 (germline): GTSNPN, SVGIG (reference sequence). This CDR3 reads CAWGTSGNEQFF. DNA for the CDR3: TGTGCCTGGGGGACTAGCGGGAATGAGCAGTTCTTC.

This clone was seen only a few times. Here the CDR3 DNA reads TGTGCCAGCAGTTTTCAATTAGACGGACTCATTAATTCACCCCTCCACTTT. It is translated as CASSFQLDGLINSPLHF. This chain connects TRBV28 to TRBJ1-6; no clear D gene. The CDR3 spans 17 residues. Trimming left V 3 bases short and J 6 bases short, with 18 bases between. The V gene's germline CDR1 is MDHEN and CDR2 SYDVKM.

The CDR3 coding sequence is TGTGCCAGCAGTTTACGGACAGGAACCTATAATTCACCCCTCCACTTT. Amino acids: CASSLRTGTYNSPLHF. This sequence joins TRBV28 and TRBJ1-6; TRBD1 matches at 7 bases. Germline V gene data show CDR1 as MDHEN and CDR2 as SYDVKM. The CDR3 loop spans 16 amino acids. The J segment lost 2 bases and the V segment lost 2 bases, leaving 3 bases of the junction unmatched.